This entry concerns a single T cell receptor beta chain. The antigen remains undetermined. The data were taken from a study of cytomegalovirus exposure and HLA in healthy donors. The CDR3 consists of 13 residues. Trimming left V 5 bases short and J 7 bases short, with 11 bases between. Germline-derived CDR1 and CDR2 are SGHTA and FQGNSA. A multiplex PCR was run with 60 Vbeta primers and 13 Jbeta primers. The data were produced by immunoSEQ multiplex PCR, yet TCRdb's version contains in-frame clones alone and is incomplete. The sample records around 150,000 clones, approximately 82% being singletons. General study points: Sequence variants that were highly shared formed a cluster that was likely a sequencing artifact.

Sequenced sample: PBMCs. The gene calls are TRBV7-2 and TRBJ1-4, with D possibly TRBD1 on 5 matching bases. The sequence derives from a man in his forties in good health and CMV-seronegative. The CDR3 coding sequence is TGTGCCAGCAGCCTAGACAGAGCTGAAAAACTGTTTTTT. Translating it yields CASSLDRAEKLFF.